This T cell receptor beta chain was captured by sequencing in a study of cytomegalovirus exposure and HLA in healthy donors. In this sample, this clone turned up once. Clones were sequenced by immunoSEQ multiplex PCR, and TCRdb holds only the in-frame ones, with some missing. The data hold about 110,000 clones, with more than 70% observed a single time. Germline V gene sequence: CDR1 MNHEY, CDR2 SMNVEV (reference sequence). J was trimmed by 3 bases and V by 8 bases; bases with no gene match: 2. This CDR3 is 12 amino acids long. The receptor comes from a young woman in good health and CMV-seronegative. The rearrangement links TRBV27 to TRBJ2-7, with TRBD2 identical over 9 bases. Sequencing used PBMCs. CDR3: CASSTSGYEQYF. In DNA form, the CDR3 reads TGTGCCAGCTCGACTAGCGGCTACGAGCAGTACTTC.